The following is a TCR beta chain sequence with its context. Which antigen it targets is not known. No much larger clone exists at a distance of one base, and base qualities are not known. The trial excluded patients who had a history of autoimmune disease or were on systemic immunosuppression. Peripheral blood for TCR sequencing was drawn from every dose cohort at baseline, at cycle 4 day 1 and at cycle 7 day 1. The samples were drawn from a first-in-human, open-label, multicenter phase I dose-escalation trial of ivuxolimab. Adults with locally advanced or metastatic melanoma, renal cell carcinoma, hepatocellular carcinoma or head and neck squamous cell carcinoma were enrolled in the trial. Before TCR sequencing, CD4+ and CD8+ T cells were separately sorted from peripheral blood. The data stem from a study of OX40 agonist ivuxolimab in advanced cancers. At the level of the whole study: Ivuxolimab was an agonistic, fully human IgG2 monoclonal antibody directed against OX40 (CD134), a costimulatory receptor. Intravenous ivuxolimab was administered to patients every 2 weeks at six dose levels: 0.01, 0.1, 0.3, 1.5, 3 and 10 mg/kg. Among the roughly 52 dose-escalation patients, some 20 had hepatocellular carcinoma, roughly 15 melanoma, 9 renal cell carcinoma and 9 head and neck cancer. In the dose-escalation cohort, approximately 82% of patients were male, and the mean age was about 55 years, with a range of roughly 23 to 85. Prior anti-PD-1, anti-PD-L1 or anti-CTLA-4 therapy was permitted, and about 40% of dose-escalation patients had received checkpoint inhibitors. Partial responses were achieved by three dose-escalation patients, of whom one had hepatocellular carcinoma and two had cutaneous melanoma. The purpose of peripheral TCRbeta sequencing was to test whether ivuxolimab changed TCR sequence diversity and led to clonal T-cell expansion. The paper reports the monotherapy dose-escalation portion (N of about 47 patients) of the phase I ivuxolimab trial. The paper's findings and limits, for the study overall: On average, CD8+ T cells showed more expanded clones than CD4+ T cells after ivuxolimab. In partial responders in the 0.1-3.0 mg/kg groups, normalized peripheral clonal expansion was found to be among the lowest, especially among CD8+ T cells. Which antigens the clonally expanded peripheral T cells were specific for was not determined. At doses from 0.1 to 3.0 mg/kg, clonal expansion was seen in both CD4+ and CD8+ blood T cells between baseline and week 6. Low levels of normalized T-cell clonal expansion were also seen in some patients who did not respond.

For sequencing of the TCRbeta CDR3 region, genomic DNA was extracted from the sorted cells. The immunoSEQ Assay was used to sequence the TCRbeta CDR3 regions. What TCRdb holds here is the immuneACCESS table cut down to in-frame rearrangements. Part of the clones is not present; checked against another copy, under half of the missing clones reflect an unresolved V gene, and the others are unexplained. This sample has 85,000 to 90,000 clones in its table, and about 94% of those were observed once. In total, the top ten clones hold around 1.1% of the sample. CDR1 and CDR2, looked up from the germline V gene (reference sequence), are LNHDA and SQIVND. The CDR3 runs 11 amino acids, cysteine and phenylalanine included. Of all the DNA, just the CDR3 is kept, 33 bases in frame from base 1. Cut back by 8 bases and 5 bases, the V and J ends lie 6 bases apart.

The rearrangement combines TRBV19 with TRBJ2-2; no D segment can be confidently identified. This TCR derives from an adult with an advanced solid tumor such as melanoma, head and neck, liver or kidney cancer. Source: CD4+ or CD8+ T cells sorted from blood, taken in a trial of the OX40 agonist ivuxolimab. The CDR3 region has the sequence CASRITGELFF. The DNA reads as follows: TGTGCCAGTCGAATAACCGGGGAGCTGTTTTTT. When the CDR3 is completed using the reference TRBV19 and TRBJ2-2 genes on either side, the full variable domain is DGGITQSPKYLFRKEGQNVTLSCEQNLNHDAMYWYRQDPGQGLRLIYYSQIVNDFQKGDIAEGYSVSREKKESFPLTVTSAQKNPTAFYLCASRITGELFFGEGSRLTVL.